The 23 T cell receptor beta chains presented below share a single source sample, sequenced in a study of T cell changes during pregnancy in multiple sclerosis. Produced via immunoSEQ multiplex PCR; TCRdb's table is partial and in-frame only. The sample records approximately 20,000 clones, 86% being singletons. The specimen comprised CD8+ T cells from peripheral blood mononuclear cells, sampled in the third trimester of pregnancy. These receptors all stem from a female donor in good health, enrolled as a control in a pregnancy study.

In this sample, this clone is large (0.1 to 1%). This chain links TRBV5-6 with TRBJ2-7; 8 positions match TRBD1. In germline, CDR1 is SGHDT, CDR2 YYEEEE. V lost 3 bases, J lost 0 bases, and 8 bases stayed unmatched. This CDR3 is 16 amino acids long. This CDR3 reads CASSSTGGDNSYEQYF. The CDR3, as DNA: TGTGCCAGCAGCTCCACAGGGGGAGACAACTCCTACGAGCAGTACTTC.

This chain joins TRBV28 and TRBJ2-7; 8 positions agree with TRBD2. This CDR3 is 17 amino acids long. Germline trimming cut 4 bases from V and 0 bases from J; bases unmatched to any gene: 11. Looked up from germline, CDR1 is MDHEN and CDR2 is SYDVKM. The CDR3 DNA reads TGTGCCAGCAGTTCCGGGGGGGGGACCCTACTCTCCTACGAGCAGTACTTC. This gives the protein CASSSGGGTLLSYEQYF.

The DNA for the CDR3 is TGCGCCAGCAGCCATATTACAGGGATCGAGCAGTACTTC. Its protein product is CASSHITGIEQYF. V usage is TRBV4-3 and J usage is TRBJ2-7; possible D gene TRBD1, 6 bases. V dropped 3 bases and J dropped 6 bases, with 12 bases sitting between them. The CDR3 consists of 13 residues. Germline loops: CDR1 LGHNA, CDR2 YSLEER.

The chain combines TRBV15 with TRBJ2-5; 9 positions match TRBD2. The V segment lost 9 bases and the J segment 0 bases; nucleotides outside the gene matches: 2. This CDR3 has 13 residues. From germline, CDR1 is LNHNV and CDR2 YYDKDF (reference sequence). CDR3 residues: CATREGYQETQYF. CDR3 bases: TGTGCCACGCGGGAGGGGTACCAAGAGACCCAGTACTTC.

The chain uses TRBV4-1 and TRBJ2-5, with 11 bases aligning to TRBD2. J was trimmed by 5 bases and V by 4 bases; bases with no gene match: 6. The CDR3 length is 15 residues. CDR1 is MGHRA, CDR2 YSYEKL, per germline. The CDR3 spells CASSRSLAGEETQYF. CDR3 nucleotide sequence: TGCGCCAGCAGCCGCTCACTAGCGGGGGAGGAGACCCAGTACTTC.

The rearrangement links TRBV11-2 to TRBJ1-1; 7 nucleotides agree with TRBD1. The CDR3 has 14 residues. Trimming cost V 3 bases and J 1 base; bases outside gene matches: 2. Germline lookup yields CDR1 SGHAT and CDR2 FQNNGV. This CDR3 is CASSLGQRNTEAFF. The DNA of the CDR3 is TGTGCCAGCAGCTTGGGACAGAGGAACACTGAAGCTTTCTTT.

This chain connects TRBV11-3 to TRBJ1-6; D gene ambiguous. The CDR3 loop spans 14 amino acids. V was cut by 5 bases and J by 10 bases, with 15 bases left in between. Germline V lookup: CDR1 SGHNT, CDR2 YENEEA. CDR3: CASSPSSHGSPLHF. The CDR3 DNA reads TGTGCCAGCAGCCCCTCTTCTCACGGGTCACCCCTCCACTTT.

The gene calls are TRBV15 and TRBJ1-1, with D possibly TRBD1 on 5 matching bases. Deletions cut 5 bases from V and 1 base from J, with 11 bases between. The CDR3 extends over 14 amino acids. CDR1 is LNHNV, CDR2 YYDKDF, per germline (reference sequence). The DNA for the CDR3 is TGTGCCACCAGCTACCCTCAGGGGAACACTGAAGCTTTCTTT. Its translation is CATSYPQGNTEAFF.

The V and J genes are TRBV19 and TRBJ2-3; TRBD1 matches 7 bases. This CDR3 spans 13 amino acids. V was clipped by 3 bases and J by 5 bases; unmatched bases: 2. CDR1 and CDR2 from the germline V gene are LNHDA and SQIVND (reference sequence). The CDR3 spells CASSIRGKDTQYF. CDR3 coding DNA: TGTGCCAGTAGTATCAGGGGGAAAGATACGCAGTATTTT.

The rearrangement links TRBV9 to TRBJ2-7; no clear D. The CDR3 contains 14 residues. The germline V gene encodes CDR1 SGDLS and CDR2 YYNGEE. V shed 2 bases and J shed 2 bases, with 11 bases lying between them. CDR3 bases: TGTGCCAGCAGCGTGGGCGTGAAGCCCTACGAGCAGTACTTC. Its translation: CASSVGVKPYEQYF.

This clone was seen a few times. V usage is TRBV11-2 and J usage is TRBJ1-1; D not resolved. Trimming left V 3 bases short and J 8 bases short, with 7 bases between. Germline V gene data show CDR1 as SGHAT and CDR2 as FQNNGV. The CDR3 totals 11 residues. CDR3 residues: CASSFYPEAFF. The CDR3 bases are TGTGCCAGCAGCTTCTACCCCGAAGCTTTCTTT. Full variable domain (rest looked up from reference TRBV11-2 and TRBJ1-1): EAGVAQSPRYKIIEKRQSVAFWCNPISGHATLYWYQQILGQGPKLLIQFQNNGVVDDSQLPKDRFSAERLKGVDSTLKIQPAKLEDSAVYLCASSFYPEAFFGQGTRLTVV.

J is TRBJ1-2 and V is TRBV28, with 8 bases lining up with TRBD1. J gave up 4 bases and V 5 bases, and 9 bases lay outside the gene matches. The CDR3 is 15 amino acids. Germline CDR1 and CDR2: MDHEN and SYDVKM. DNA for the CDR3: TGTGCCAGCAGTATAACAGGGGGTTCCCTCTATGGCTACACCTTC. It translates to CASSITGGSLYGYTF.

The chain recombines TRBV7-9 with TRBJ2-3; 7 bases are a match to TRBD2. The CDR3 length is 15 residues. V gave up 5 bases and J gave up 0 bases; unmatched junction bases: 5. The germline V gene has CDR1 SEHNR and CDR2 FQNEAQ (reference sequence). CDR3 bases: TGTGCCAGCAGCCTTCGGGGGGTTAGCACAGATACGCAGTATTTT. Its protein is CASSLRGVSTDTQYF.

This clone was observed a single time. This chain uses TRBV5-5 with TRBJ2-3; the D gene is possibly TRBD1 (6 bases). CDR1 and CDR2 from the germline V gene are SGHKS and YYEKEE (reference sequence). The germline V and J ends were trimmed by 5 bases and 6 bases, with 13 bases remaining between them. This CDR3 has 13 residues. The DNA of the CDR3 is TGTGCCAGCAGGGCCTCAGGGGACGATACGCAGTATTTT. This encodes CASRASGDDTQYF.

This chain links TRBV5-1 with TRBJ1-4, with D maybe TRBD1 (6 bases). The germline CDR1 and CDR2 sequences are SGHRS and YFSETQ. The CDR3 length is 21 residues. Between the trimmed V and J ends, which lost 9 bases and 4 bases, there was a span of 37 bases. The DNA for the CDR3 is TGCGCCACCTTCACCGGGCAGGGGAAGATTTTGGGGCGGGGGGGTAATGAAAAACTGTTTTTT. It is translated as CATFTGQGKILGRGGNEKLFF.

The chain has TRBV4-3 and TRBJ2-2; 8 bases align to TRBD1. CDR3 length: 14 residues. V lost 0 bases to trimming and J lost 8 bases; unmatched junction nucleotides: 2. The germline V gene encodes CDR1 LGHNA and CDR2 YSLEER. The CDR3 DNA reads as TGCGCCAGCAGCCAAGACAGGGGGCGAGGGGAGCTGTTTTTT. This sequence encodes CASSQDRGRGELFF.

The chain links TRBV7-9 to TRBJ1-1; no clear D gene. Trimming cost V 5 bases and J 0 bases, with 13 bases left between them. Germline CDR1 and CDR2: SEHNR and FQNEAQ (reference sequence). CDR3 length equals 15 residues. CDR3 protein: CASSGLAGVNTEAFF. Here the CDR3 DNA reads TGTGCCAGCAGCGGTCTGGCAGGCGTGAACACTGAAGCTTTCTTT.

The J gene is TRBJ1-2, the V gene TRBV7-8; TRBD1 is a possible D gene (5 bases). The germline gives CDR1 SGHVS, CDR2 FQNEAQ. The CDR3 has 15 amino acids. The V and J ends lost 2 bases and 6 bases respectively, with 16 bases between them. The chain's CDR3 is CASSLPGLVSDGYTF. The CDR3 region has the DNA TGTGCCAGCAGCTTACCGGGACTGGTGTCGGATGGCTACACCTTC.

In this sample, this clone is medium-sized. This rearrangement joins TRBV25-1 to TRBJ1-6; unclear D gene. V lost 7 bases and J 7 bases, leaving 11 bases between the germline ends. CDR3 size: 13 residues. Per germline, CDR1 MGHDK and CDR2 SYGVNS. In DNA, the CDR3 is TGTGCCAGCACCGGAGGGTCCAATTCACCCCTCCACTTT. Encoded protein: CASTGGSNSPLHF.

The chain's CDR3 is CASSPETADYNQPQHF. CDR3 coding DNA: TGTGCCAGCTCACCAGAGACAGCCGATTACAATCAGCCCCAGCATTTT. This chain joins TRBV18 and TRBJ1-5; D may be TRBD1 (5 bases). The CDR3 loop spans 16 amino acids. Germline V gives CDR1 KGHSH, CDR2 LQKENI. Trimming took off 2 bases at V and 3 bases at J, with 14 bases between the two ends.

The chain uses TRBV27 and TRBJ2-5; perhaps TRBD1 as D (5 bases). The CDR3 totals 16 residues. V dropped 0 bases and J dropped 2 bases, with 13 bases sitting between them. CDR1 MNHEY and CDR2 SMNVEV come from the germline V gene (reference sequence). CDR3 DNA sequence: TGTGCCAGCAGTTTATCTTCGACAGCCTCACAAGAGACCCAGTACTTC. Residues: CASSLSSTASQETQYF.

The chain joins TRBV27 to TRBJ1-1, with TRBD1 matching over 7 bases. CDR3 length: 14 amino acids. The ends lost 3 bases at V and 1 base at J; junction bases unmatched: 2. Germline-derived CDR1 and CDR2 are MNHEY and SMNVEV (reference sequence). CDR3: CASSLTGRNTEAFF. CDR3 in DNA: TGTGCCAGCAGTTTGACAGGGAGGAACACTGAAGCTTTCTTT.

This clone appeared a single time. The CDR3 DNA is TGTGCCAGCAGTCCCTATAGCGGGGGGGTGTACGAGCAGTACTTC. Amino acid sequence: CASSPYSGGVYEQYF. The chain recombines TRBV27 with TRBJ2-7, with 11 bases that match TRBD2. Germline CDR1 is MNHEY and CDR2 is SMNVEV (reference sequence). The V and J ends lost 5 bases and 4 bases, in that order; junction bases with no gene match: 7. The CDR3 contains 15 residues.